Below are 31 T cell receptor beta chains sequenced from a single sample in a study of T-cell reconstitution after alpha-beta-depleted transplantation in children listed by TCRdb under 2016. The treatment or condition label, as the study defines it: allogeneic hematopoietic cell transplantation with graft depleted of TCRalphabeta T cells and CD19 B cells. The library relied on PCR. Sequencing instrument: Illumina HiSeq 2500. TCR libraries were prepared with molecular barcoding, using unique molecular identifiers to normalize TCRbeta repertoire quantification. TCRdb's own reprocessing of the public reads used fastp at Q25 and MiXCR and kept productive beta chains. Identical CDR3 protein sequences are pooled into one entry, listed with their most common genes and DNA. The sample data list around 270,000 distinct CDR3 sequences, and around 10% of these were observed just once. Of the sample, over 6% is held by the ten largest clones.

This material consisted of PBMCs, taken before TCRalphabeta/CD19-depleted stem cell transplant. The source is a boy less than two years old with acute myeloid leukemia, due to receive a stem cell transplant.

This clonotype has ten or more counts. CDR3 residues: CASSPGIGGADTQYF. The DNA for the CDR3 is TGCGCCAGCAGCCCTGGAATAGGGGGCGCAGATACGCAGTATTTT. This rearrangement joins TRBV5-1 to TRBJ2-3; 7 positions match TRBD1. CDR1 is SGHRS and CDR2 is YFSETQ in the germline V gene. The CDR3 has 15 residues. V lost 4 bases to trimming and J lost 4 bases; unmatched junction nucleotides: 9.

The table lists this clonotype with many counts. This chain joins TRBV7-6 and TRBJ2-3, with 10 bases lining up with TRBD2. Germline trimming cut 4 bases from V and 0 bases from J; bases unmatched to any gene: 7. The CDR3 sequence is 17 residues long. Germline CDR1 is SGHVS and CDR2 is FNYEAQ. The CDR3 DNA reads TGTGCCAGCAGCTCCTCTACTAGCGGGACTAGCACAGATACGCAGTATTTT. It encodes CASSSSTSGTSTDTQYF.

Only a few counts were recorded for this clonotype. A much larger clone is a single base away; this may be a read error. The CDR3 region is CASSHDPSYSTYEQYF. As DNA, the CDR3 is TGCGCCAGCAGCCATGATCCTAGCTATTCTACCTACGAGCAGTACTTC. V gene TRBV4-3 combines with J gene TRBJ2-7, with D possibly matching TRBD2 (5 bases). Germline-derived CDR1 and CDR2 are LGHNA and YSLEER. The CDR3 loop spans 16 amino acids. The V gene lost 3 bases and the J gene lost 2 bases, with 17 bases spanning the gap.

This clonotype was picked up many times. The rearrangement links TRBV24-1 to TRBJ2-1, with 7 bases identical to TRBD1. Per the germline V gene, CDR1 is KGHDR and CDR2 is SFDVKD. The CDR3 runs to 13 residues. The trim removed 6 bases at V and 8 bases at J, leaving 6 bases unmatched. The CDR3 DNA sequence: TGTGCCACCAGTCCAGGGGGATGGGATGAGCAGTTCTTC. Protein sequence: CATSPGGWDEQFF.

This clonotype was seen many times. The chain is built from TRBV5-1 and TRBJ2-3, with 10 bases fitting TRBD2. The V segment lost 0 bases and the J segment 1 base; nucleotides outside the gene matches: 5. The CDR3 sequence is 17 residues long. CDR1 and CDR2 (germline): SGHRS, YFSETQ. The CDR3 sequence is CASSLAFSGGRTDTQYF. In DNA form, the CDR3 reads TGCGCCAGCAGCTTGGCTTTTAGCGGGGGGCGCACAGATACGCAGTATTTT. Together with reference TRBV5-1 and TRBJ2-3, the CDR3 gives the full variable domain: KAGVTQTPRYLIKTRGQQVTLSCSPISGHRSVSWYQQTPGQGLQFLFEYFSETQRNKGNFPGRFSGRQFSNSRSEMNVSTLELGDSALYLCASSLAFSGGRTDTQYFGPGTRLTVL.

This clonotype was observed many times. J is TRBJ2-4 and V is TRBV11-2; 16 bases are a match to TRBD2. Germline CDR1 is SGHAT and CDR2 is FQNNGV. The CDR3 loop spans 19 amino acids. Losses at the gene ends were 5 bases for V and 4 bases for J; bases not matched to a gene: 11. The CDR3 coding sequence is TGTGCCAGCAGCCTACGGTGGGGACTAGCGGGGGGGCATAAAAACATTCAGTACTTC. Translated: CASSLRWGLAGGHKNIQYF. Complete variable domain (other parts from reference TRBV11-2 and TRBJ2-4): EAGVAQSPRYKIIEKRQSVAFWCNPISGHATLYWYQQILGQGPKLLIQFQNNGVVDDSQLPKDRFSAERLKGVDSTLKIQPAKLEDSAVYLCASSLRWGLAGGHKNIQYFGAGTRLSVL.

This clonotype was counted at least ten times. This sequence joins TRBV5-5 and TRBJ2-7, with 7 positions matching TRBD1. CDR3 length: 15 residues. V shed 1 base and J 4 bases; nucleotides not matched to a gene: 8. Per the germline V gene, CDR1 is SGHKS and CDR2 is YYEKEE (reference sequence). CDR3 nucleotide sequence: TGTGCCAGCAGCTTGATGGCAGGGGGTGGTTACGAGCAGTACTTC. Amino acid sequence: CASSLMAGGGYEQYF.

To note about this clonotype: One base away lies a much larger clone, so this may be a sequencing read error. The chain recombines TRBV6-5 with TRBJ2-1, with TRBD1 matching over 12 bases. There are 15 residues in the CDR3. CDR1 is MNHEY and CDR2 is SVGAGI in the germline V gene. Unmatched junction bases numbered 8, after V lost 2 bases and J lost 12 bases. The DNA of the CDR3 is TGTGCCAGCAGTTACGTGGGACAGGGGGCAGGTGCGCAGTTCTTC. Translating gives CASSYVGQGAGAQFF.

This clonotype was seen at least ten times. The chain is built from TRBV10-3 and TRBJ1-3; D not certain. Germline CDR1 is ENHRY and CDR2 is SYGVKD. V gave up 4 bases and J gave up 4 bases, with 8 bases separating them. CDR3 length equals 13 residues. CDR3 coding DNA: TGTGCCATCAGTGGGTCCTTAGGAAACACCATATATTTT. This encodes CAISGSLGNTIYF.

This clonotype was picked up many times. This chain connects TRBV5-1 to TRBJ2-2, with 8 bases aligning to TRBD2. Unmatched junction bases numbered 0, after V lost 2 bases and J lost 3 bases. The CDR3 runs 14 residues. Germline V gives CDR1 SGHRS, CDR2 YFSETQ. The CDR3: CASSLLADTGELFF. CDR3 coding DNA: TGCGCCAGCAGCTTACTAGCGGACACCGGGGAGCTGTTTTTT.

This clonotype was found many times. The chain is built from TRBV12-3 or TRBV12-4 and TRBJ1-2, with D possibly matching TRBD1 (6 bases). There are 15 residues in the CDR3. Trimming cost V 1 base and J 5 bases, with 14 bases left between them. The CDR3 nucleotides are TGTGCCAGCAGTTTAGTGGGGGCCCTTAGGTATGGCTACACCTTC. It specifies CASSLVGALRYGYTF.

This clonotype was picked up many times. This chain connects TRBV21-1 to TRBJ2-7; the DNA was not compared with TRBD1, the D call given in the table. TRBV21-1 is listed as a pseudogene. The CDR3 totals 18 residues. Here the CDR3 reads CASSKAPPDRGDSYEQYF. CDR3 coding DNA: TGTGCCAGCAGCAAAGCGCCTCCTGACAGGGGGGATTCCTACGAGCAGTACTTC.

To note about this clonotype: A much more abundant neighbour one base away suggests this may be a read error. CDR3 sequence (DNA): TGTGCCATCAGTGCCGGGGACAGGGTGCGAGATACGCAGTATTTT. This translates into CAISAGDRVRDTQYF. The chain links TRBV10-3 to TRBJ2-3; 9 bases fit TRBD1. Germline V lookup: CDR1 ENHRY, CDR2 SYGVKD. The CDR3 spans 15 residues. V lost 4 bases to trimming and J lost 5 bases; unmatched junction nucleotides: 7.

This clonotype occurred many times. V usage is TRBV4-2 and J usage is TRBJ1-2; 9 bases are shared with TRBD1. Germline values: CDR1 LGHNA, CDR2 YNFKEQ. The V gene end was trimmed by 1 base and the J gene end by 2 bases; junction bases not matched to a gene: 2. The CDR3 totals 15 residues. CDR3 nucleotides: TGTGCCAGCAGCCAAGGAGGGACAGGGAACTATGGCTACACCTTC. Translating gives CASSQGGTGNYGYTF.

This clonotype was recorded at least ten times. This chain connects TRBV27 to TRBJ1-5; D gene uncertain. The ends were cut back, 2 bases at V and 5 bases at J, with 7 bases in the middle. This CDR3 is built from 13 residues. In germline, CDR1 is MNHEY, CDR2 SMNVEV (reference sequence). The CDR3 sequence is CASSLRTYQPQHF. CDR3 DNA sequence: TGTGCCAGCAGTTTACGTACCTATCAGCCCCAGCATTTT.

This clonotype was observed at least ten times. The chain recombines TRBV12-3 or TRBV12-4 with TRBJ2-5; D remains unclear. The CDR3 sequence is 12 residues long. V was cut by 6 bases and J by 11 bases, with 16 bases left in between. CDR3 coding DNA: TGTGCCAGCAGCCCCCCAACTTTACGTCAGTACTTC. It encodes CASSPPTLRQYF.

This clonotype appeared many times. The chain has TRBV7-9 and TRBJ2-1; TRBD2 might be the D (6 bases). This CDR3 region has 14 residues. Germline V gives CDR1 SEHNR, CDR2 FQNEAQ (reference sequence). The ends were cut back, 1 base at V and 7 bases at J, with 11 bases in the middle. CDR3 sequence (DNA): TGTGCCAGCAGCTTAGTGGGGGACTGGAATGAGCAGTTCTTC. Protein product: CASSLVGDWNEQFF.

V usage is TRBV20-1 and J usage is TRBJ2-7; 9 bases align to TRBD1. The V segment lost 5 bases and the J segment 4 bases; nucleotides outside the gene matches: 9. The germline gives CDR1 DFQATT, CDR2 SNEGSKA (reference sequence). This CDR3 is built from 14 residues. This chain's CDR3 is CSARRDRVPYEQYF. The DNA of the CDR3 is TGCAGTGCTCGCCGGGACAGGGTCCCTTACGAGCAGTACTTC.

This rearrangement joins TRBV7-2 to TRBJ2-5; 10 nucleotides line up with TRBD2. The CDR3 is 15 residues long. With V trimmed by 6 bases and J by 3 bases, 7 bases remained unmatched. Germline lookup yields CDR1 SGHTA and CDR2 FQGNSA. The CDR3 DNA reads TGTGCCAGCAGGGCTAGCGGGGGACTCAAAGAGACCCAGTACTTC. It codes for CASRASGGLKETQYF.

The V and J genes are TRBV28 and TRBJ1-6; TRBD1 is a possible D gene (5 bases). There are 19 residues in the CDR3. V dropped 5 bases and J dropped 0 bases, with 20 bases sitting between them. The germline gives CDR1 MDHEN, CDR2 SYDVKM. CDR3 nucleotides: TGTGCCAGCAGTCCGGCAGGGAGACGTAGGAGCTCCTATAATTCACCCCTCCACTTT. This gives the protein CASSPAGRRRSSYNSPLHF.

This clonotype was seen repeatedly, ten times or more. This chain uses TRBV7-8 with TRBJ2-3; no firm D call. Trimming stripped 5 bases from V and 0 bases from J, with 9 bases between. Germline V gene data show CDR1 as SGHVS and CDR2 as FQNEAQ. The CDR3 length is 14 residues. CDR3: CASSPGRSTDTQYF. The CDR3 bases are TGTGCCAGCAGCCCGGGTAGGAGCACAGATACGCAGTATTTT.

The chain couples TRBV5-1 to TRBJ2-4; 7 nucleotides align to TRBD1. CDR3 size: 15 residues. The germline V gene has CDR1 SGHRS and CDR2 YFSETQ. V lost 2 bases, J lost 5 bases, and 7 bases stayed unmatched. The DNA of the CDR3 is TGCGCCAGCAGCTTAAGAACCGGGACAGAAAACATTCAGTACTTC. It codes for CASSLRTGTENIQYF.

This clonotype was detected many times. The CDR3 bases are TGCGCCAGCAGCTTGGGAGCCGGTGCGGGGTCCGAGCAGTACTTC. Translating it yields CASSLGAGAGSEQYF. V and J are TRBV5-1 and TRBJ2-7; tentative D call: TRBD2 (6 bases). Trimming pared 0 bases from V and 6 bases from J, leaving 16 bases between. There are 15 residues in the CDR3. CDR1 and CDR2 from the germline V gene are SGHRS and YFSETQ.

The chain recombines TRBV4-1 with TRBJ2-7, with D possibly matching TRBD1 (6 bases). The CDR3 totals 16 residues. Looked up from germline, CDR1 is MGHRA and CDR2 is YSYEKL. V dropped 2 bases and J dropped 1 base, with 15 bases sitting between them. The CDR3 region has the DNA TGCGCCAGCAGCCAATCACCGAACAGGGCTTCCTACGAGCAGTACTTC. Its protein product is CASSQSPNRASYEQYF.

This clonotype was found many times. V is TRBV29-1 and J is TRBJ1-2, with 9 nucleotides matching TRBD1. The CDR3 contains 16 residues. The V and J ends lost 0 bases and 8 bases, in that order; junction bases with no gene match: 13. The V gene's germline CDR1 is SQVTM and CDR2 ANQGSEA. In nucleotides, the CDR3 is TGCAGCGTTGAAGAGCCTACAGGGGGCGGCCTCGGGGGCTACACCTTC. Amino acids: CSVEEPTGGGLGGYTF.

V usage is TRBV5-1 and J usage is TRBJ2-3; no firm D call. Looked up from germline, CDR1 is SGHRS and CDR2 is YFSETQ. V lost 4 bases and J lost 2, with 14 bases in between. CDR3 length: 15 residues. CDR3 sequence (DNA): TGCGCCAGCAGCCCCCAAAGCCCGGCCACAGATACGCAGTATTTT. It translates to CASSPQSPATDTQYF.

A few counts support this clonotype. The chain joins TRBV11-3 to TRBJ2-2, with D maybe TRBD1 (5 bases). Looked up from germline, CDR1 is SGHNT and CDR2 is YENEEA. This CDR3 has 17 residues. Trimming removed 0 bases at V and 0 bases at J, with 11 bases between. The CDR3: CASSLDLGPSNTGELFF. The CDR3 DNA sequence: TGTGCCAGCAGCTTAGATCTGGGGCCCTCGAACACCGGGGAGCTGTTTTTT. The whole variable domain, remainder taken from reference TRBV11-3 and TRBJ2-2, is EAGVVQSPRYKIIEKKQPVAFWCNPISGHNTLYWYLQNLGQGPELLIRYENEEAVDDSQLPKDRFSAERLKGVDSTLKIQPAELGDSAVYLCASSLDLGPSNTGELFFGEGSRLTVL.

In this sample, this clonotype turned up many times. CDR3 loop: CASSPRAGGYNEQFF. CDR3 DNA: TGTGCCAGCAGCCCCAGAGCGGGAGGGTACAATGAGCAGTTCTTC. The chain links TRBV6-1 to TRBJ2-1; 10 bases fit TRBD2. This CDR3 comprises 15 residues. Germline V gives CDR1 MNHNS, CDR2 SASEGT. Trimming took 6 bases from V and 4 from J; bases not matched to a gene: 6.

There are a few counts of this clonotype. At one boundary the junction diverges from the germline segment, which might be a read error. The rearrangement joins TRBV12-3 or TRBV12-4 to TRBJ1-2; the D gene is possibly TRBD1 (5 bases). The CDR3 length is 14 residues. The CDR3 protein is CASSVATGNYGYTF. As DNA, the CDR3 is TGTGCCAGCAGTGTAGCTACAGGTAACTATGGCTACACCTTC.

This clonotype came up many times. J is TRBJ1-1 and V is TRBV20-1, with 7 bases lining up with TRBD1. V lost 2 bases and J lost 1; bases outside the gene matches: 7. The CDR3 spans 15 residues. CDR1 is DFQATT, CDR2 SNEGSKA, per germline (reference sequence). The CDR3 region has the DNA TGCAGTGCTAGATTACAGGGGATGGCGAACACTGAAGCTTTCTTT. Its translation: CSARLQGMANTEAFF.

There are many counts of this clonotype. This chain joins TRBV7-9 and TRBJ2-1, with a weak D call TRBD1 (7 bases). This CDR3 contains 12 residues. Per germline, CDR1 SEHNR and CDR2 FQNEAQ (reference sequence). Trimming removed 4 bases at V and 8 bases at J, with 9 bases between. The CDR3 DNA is TGTGCCAGCAGCTCAGGGGGGCATGAGCAGTTCTTC. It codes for CASSSGGHEQFF.